The TCR beta chain under discussion was sequenced for a study of CXCR3-negative and CXCR3-positive naive CD8 T cells. Study-wide points: Comparison of naive cells showed more hydrophobic TRB CDR3s in CXCR3-positive than in CXCR3-negative naive cells.

5' RACE with UMI labels generated the TRB cDNA libraries. TCRdb reprocessed the 5' RACE reads, with one entry per CDR3 protein and no DNA. Here the sample table reports about 46,000 distinct CDR3 sequences. CD45RO-CCR7+CD27+CD95- cells counted as naive CD8+ T cells. As concerns this clonotype: What it recognizes is unknown.

This CDR3 spans 14 amino acids. Germline loops: CDR1 MNHEY, CDR2 SVGAGI. This receptor was obtained from a human donor in good health. Some clones in this sample may be carry-over from other donors' samples. The chain joins TRBV6-5 to TRBJ2-7; TCRdb lists TRBD1, though no DNA is available to test this call. Sequencing was done on a sample of naive CXCR3- CD8+ T cells from blood. Subset reported: CD45RO-CCR7+CD27+CD95- naive CD8+ T cells lacking CXCR3 (TNR3-). The CDR3: CASTSDRAWYEQYF.